This TCR beta chain is drawn from a study of blood T cell repertoires in COVID-19. TCRdb keeps only in-frame clones here, not all; method: immunoSEQ multiplex PCR. The data contain around 150,000 clones, about 91% of them singletons. In its sample, this clone was seen a few times. The V end lost 4 bases, the J end lost 4 bases, and 18 bases lay between the germline ends. Germline CDR1 and CDR2: SGDLS and YYNGEE. The CDR3 runs 17 residues. The sample comprised peripheral blood. This receptor was identified in a woman aged 55-70 years who had recovered from COVID-19. This rearrangement joins TRBV9 to TRBJ2-6; D not certain. The CDR3 is CASSPDLEYLGANVLTF. CDR3 DNA sequence: TGTGCCAGCAGCCCCGACCTAGAGTACTTGGGGGCCAACGTCCTGACTTTC.